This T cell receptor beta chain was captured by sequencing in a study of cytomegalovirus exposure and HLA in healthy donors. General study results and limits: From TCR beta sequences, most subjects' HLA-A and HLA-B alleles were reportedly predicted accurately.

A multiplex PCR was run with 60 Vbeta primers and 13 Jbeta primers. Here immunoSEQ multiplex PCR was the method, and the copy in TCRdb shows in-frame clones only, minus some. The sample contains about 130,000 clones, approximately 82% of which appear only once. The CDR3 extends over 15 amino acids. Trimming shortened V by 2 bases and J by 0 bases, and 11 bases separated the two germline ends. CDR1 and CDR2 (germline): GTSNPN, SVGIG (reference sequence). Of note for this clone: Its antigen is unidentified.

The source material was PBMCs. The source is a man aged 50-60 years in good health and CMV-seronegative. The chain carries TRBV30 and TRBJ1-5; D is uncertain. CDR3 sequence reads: CAWSRGLNSNQPQHF. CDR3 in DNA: TGTGCCTGGAGTCGTGGACTCAATAGCAATCAGCCCCAGCATTTT.